These T cell receptor beta chains were read from a single sample in a study of early T cells in non-severe SARS-CoV-2 infection. TCRdb reprocessed the 5' RACE reads with MiXCR, giving one entry per CDR3 protein. The sample records approximately 71,000 distinct CDR3 sequences, roughly 11% being singletons. The sequencing sample was made of whole blood. The receptors come from an adult who was a healthcare worker with PCR-confirmed SARS-CoV-2 infection or an uninfected control (not recorded which). CDR3s include the opening cysteine and the closing phenylalanine or tryptophan. Rows may omit the clone size; those that give it use once, few, many or a size class.

v_gene: TRBV7-9; abundance: -; CDR3aa: CASAAYGSEQYF
v_gene: TRBV12-3/TRBV12-4; abundance: few; CDR3aa: CASSPTSGRGRPNRDTQYF
v_gene: TRBV2; abundance: many; CDR3aa: CASCASGLNTGELFF
v_gene: TRBV28; abundance: -; CDR3aa: CASSRTPNTEAFF
v_gene: TRBV29-1; abundance: -; CDR3aa: CSVSSGTGEQFF
v_gene: TRBV12-3/TRBV12-4; abundance: few; CDR3aa: CASSRNRGGYTF
v_gene: TRBV7-6; abundance: few; CDR3aa: CASSRPRGEMNTEAFF
v_gene: TRBV27; abundance: many; CDR3aa: CASMGSGMADTEAFF
v_gene: TRBV2; abundance: -; CDR3aa: CASSRETYEQYF
v_gene: TRBV5-1; abundance: many; CDR3aa: CASSLRGQRGYTF
v_gene: TRBV6-2/TRBV6-3; abundance: many; CDR3aa: CASSTRLDQETQYF
v_gene: TRBV30; abundance: few; CDR3aa: CAWSVSSVYEQYF
v_gene: TRBV29-1; abundance: few; CDR3aa: CSGGESGGGEQFF
v_gene: TRBV13; abundance: -; CDR3aa: CASSTSRQGGYEQYF
v_gene: TRBV3-1; abundance: many; CDR3aa: CASRYGLAGYQYF
v_gene: TRBV2; abundance: many; CDR3aa: CASTRAQETQYF
v_gene: TRBV24-1; abundance: -; CDR3aa: CATSDPPSKESSYNEQFF
v_gene: TRBV6-1; abundance: few; CDR3aa: CASRDRAVPYEQYF
v_gene: TRBV7-2; abundance: few; CDR3aa: CASSPVPGLFSTDTQYF
v_gene: TRBV7-2; abundance: -; CDR3aa: CASSLALGQATGELFF
v_gene: TRBV20-1; abundance: -; CDR3aa: CSARGTSESYNEQFF
v_gene: TRBV18; abundance: medium-sized; CDR3aa: CASSRSRNEQFF
v_gene: TRBV6-2/TRBV6-3; abundance: -; CDR3aa: CASSYSIASISYNEQFF
v_gene: TRBV11-2; abundance: many; CDR3aa: CASSLPRDRAHEQFF
v_gene: TRBV27; abundance: -; CDR3aa: CASSLRGLAPTGGANVLTF
v_gene: TRBV6-1; abundance: -; CDR3aa: CASPSRRGGGYTF
v_gene: TRBV4-3; abundance: -; CDR3aa: CASSPRSLSTDTQYF
v_gene: TRBV6-4; abundance: -; CDR3aa: CASSDSSGSNEQFF